A selection of T cell receptor beta chains follows, all from one sample in a study of Ad26.COV2.S vaccination and SARS-CoV-2 variants. Using immunoSEQ multiplex PCR, the repertoire was profiled, and TCRdb retains in-frame clones only, with some absent. The table has over 450,000 clones, 80% to 90% seen once. This material consisted of peripheral blood, taken in a trial of Ad26.COV2.S vaccine versus placebo. These TCRs come from a person aged 18-60 years who received the Ad26.COV2.S COVID-19 vaccine or a placebo. Each CDR3 is given with its conserved first and last residue. D genes are given only for firm matches. Clone size is stated in some rows and not others, as once, few, many or a class when expanded.

.,TRBV19,TRBJ2-6,.,CASSIMGPRPGANVLTF,TGTGCCAGTAGTATTATGGGTCCGCGGCCTGGGGCCAACGTCCTGACTTTC
.,TRBV4-3,TRBJ2-1,.,CASSSRGGKLYNEQFF,TGCGCCAGCAGCTCGCGGGGCGGAAAACTTTACAATGAGCAGTTCTTC
.,TRBV2,TRBJ2-2,.,CASIEGTGELFF,TGTGCCAGCATTGAGGGCACCGGGGAGCTGTTTTTT
.,TRBV5-1,TRBJ1-1,.,CASRGDMNTEAFF,TGCGCCAGCAGAGGGGATATGAACACTGAAGCTTTCTTT
TRBD2,TRBV4-1,TRBJ2-7,.,CASSQLAGPTYEQYF,TGCGCCAGCAGCCAGTTAGCGGGACCTACCTACGAGCAGTACTTC
TRBD2,TRBV5-4,TRBJ2-7,few,CASSLDPSGAYEQYF,TGTGCCAGCAGCTTGGACCCTAGCGGAGCCTACGAGCAGTACTTC
TRBD2,TRBV13,TRBJ2-1,once,CASSHPQTLAAVWGEQFF,TGTGCCAGCAGCCATCCCCAAACCCTAGCGGCGGTCTGGGGTGAGCAGTTCTTC
.,TRBV13,TRBJ1-6,.,CASSPQGRADNSPLHF,TGTGCCAGCAGCCCCCAGGGCAGGGCCGATAATTCACCCCTCCACTTT
.,TRBV11-1,TRBJ2-7,.,CASSLAQLGPYEQYF,TGTGCCAGCAGCTTAGCACAGTTGGGGCCCTACGAGCAGTACTTC
TRBD1,TRBV7-6,TRBJ2-7,.,CASSLESPGQGFSYEQYF,TGTGCCAGCAGCTTAGAGTCTCCGGGACAGGGGTTCTCCTACGAGCAGTACTTC
.,TRBV29-1,TRBJ2-2,.,CSVEGRGDGTEFLELFF,TGCAGCGTTGAAGGAAGGGGGGACGGGACAGAGTTCCTAGAGCTGTTTTTT
.,TRBV11-2,TRBJ1-2,.,CASSLAVGRAYGYTF,TGTGCCAGCAGCTTAGCTGTTGGCAGGGCCTATGGCTACACCTTC
TRBD1,TRBV15,TRBJ1-6,once,CATSRTGQGNSPLHF,TGTGCCACCAGCAGAACGGGACAGGGGAATTCACCCCTCCACTTT
.,TRBV3-1/TRBV3-2,TRBJ1-6,.,CASSPDSVSTSGQPSSYNSPLHF,TGTGCCAGCAGCCCCGATTCCGTCAGTACTTCAGGACAGCCAAGCTCCTATAATTCACCCCTCCACTTT
TRBD2,TRBV10-1,TRBJ2-2,.,CASSDRAGVNTGELFF,TGCGCCAGCAGTGACCGAGCGGGGGTGAACACCGGGGAGCTGTTTTTT
.,TRBV18,TRBJ2-2,.,CASLRTTNTGELFF,TGTGCCAGCCTTCGGACAACGAACACCGGGGAGCTGTTTTTT
.,TRBV10-3,TRBJ1-1,.,CAISDQKHGQMNTEAFF,TGTGCCATCAGTGACCAAAAACACGGGCAGATGAACACTGAAGCTTTCTTT
.,TRBV7-9,TRBJ2-1,.,CASSHPKSPTEQFF,TGTGCCAGCAGCCACCCAAAAAGCCCCACTGAGCAGTTCTTC
.,TRBV5-8,TRBJ2-1,.,CASSLDQALGPQFF,TGTGCCAGCAGCTTGGATCAGGCATTGGGTCCTCAGTTCTTC
TRBD1,TRBV28,TRBJ1-2,.,CASTQGTGASYGYTF,TGTGCCAGCACGCAGGGGACAGGGGCTTCCTATGGCTACACCTTC
.,TRBV19,TRBJ1-5,.,CASSRTENQPQHF,TGTGCCAGTAGCAGGACAGAGAATCAGCCCCAGCATTTT
.,TRBV30,TRBJ1-5,.,CAWSTGWPNQPQHF,TGTGCCTGGAGTACAGGGTGGCCAAATCAGCCCCAGCATTTT
.,TRBV24-1,TRBJ1-1,.,CATMACRRLEAFF,TGTGCCACCATGGCCTGTCGCAGACTGGAAGCTTTCTTT
.,TRBV7-8,TRBJ2-2,.,CASSALTSGELFF,TGTGCCAGCAGCGCACTAACGTCCGGGGAGCTGTTTTTT
TRBD1,TRBV30,TRBJ2-1,.,CAWGKTGSPRGNEQFF,TGTGCCTGGGGCAAGACAGGGTCCCCTCGGGGCAATGAGCAGTTCTTC
TRBD1,TRBV11-1,TRBJ1-2,.,CASSLDRQPYGYTF,TGTGCCAGCAGCCTGGACAGGCAGCCCTATGGCTACACCTTC
.,TRBV12-3/TRBV12-4,TRBJ1-5,.,CASSLKGYQPQHF,TGTGCCAGCAGTTTAAAGGGGTACCAGCCCCAGCATTTT
TRBD2,TRBV6-2/TRBV6-3,TRBJ2-3,.,CASSSGGTTDTQYF,TGTGCCAGCAGCTCGGGGGGAACCACAGATACGCAGTATTTT
.,TRBV7-9,TRBJ2-5,.,CASSSDRTQETQYF,TGTGCCAGCAGCTCGGACAGAACTCAAGAGACCCAGTACTTC
.,TRBV4-1,TRBJ1-4,.,CASRIRQAQNEKLFF,TGCGCCAGCAGAATAAGACAGGCCCAGAATGAAAAACTGTTTTTT
.,TRBV27,TRBJ1-6,once,CASRVSSSYNSPLHF,TGTGCCAGCAGGGTCAGCAGCTCCTATAATTCACCCCTCCACTTT
TRBD2,TRBV19,TRBJ2-1,.,CASSPPAGGPRVEQFF,TGTGCCAGTAGCCCACCGGCGGGAGGGCCAAGGGTTGAGCAGTTCTTC
.,TRBV27,TRBJ1-6,.,CASSSRDHNSPLHF,TGTGCCAGCAGTTCCAGGGACCATAATTCACCCCTCCACTTT
TRBD1,TRBV13,TRBJ1-1,.,CASSSIRGQLAEAFF,TGTGCCAGCAGCTCCATCAGGGGGCAATTGGCTGAAGCTTTCTTT
TRBD2,TRBV5-4,TRBJ2-1,.,CASSPERGDNEQFF,TGTGCCAGCAGCCCCGAGCGGGGAGACAATGAGCAGTTCTTC
.,TRBV9,TRBJ2-6,.,CASSPGPGNSGANVLTF,TGTGCCAGCAGCCCCGGACCGGGCAACTCTGGGGCCAACGTCCTGACTTTC
.,TRBV6-2/TRBV6-3,TRBJ2-7,.,CASSYSLTDNPYEQYF,TGTGCCAGCAGTTACTCGCTGACGGACAACCCCTACGAGCAGTACTTC
TRBD1,TRBV27,TRBJ1-2,.,CASKTTAGGTLGYGYTF,TGTGCCAGCAAGACAACGGCAGGGGGCACTCTAGGGTATGGCTACACCTTC
TRBD1,TRBV12-5,TRBJ1-5,.,CASGPDRGADNQPQHF,TGTGCTAGTGGACCCGACAGGGGCGCAGACAATCAGCCCCAGCATTTT
.,TRBV7-2,TRBJ2-7,.,CASSLRGAASYEQYF,TGTGCCAGCAGCTTACGGGGAGCAGCCTCCTACGAGCAGTACTTC
.,TRBV7-2,TRBJ1-1,.,CASSLTLPTEAFF,TGTGCCAGCAGCCTTACATTACCCACTGAAGCTTTCTTT
.,TRBV4-1,TRBJ2-7,.,CASSQAAGISYEQYF,TGCGCCAGCAGCCAAGCTGCGGGGATCTCCTACGAGCAGTACTTC
.,TRBV6-5,TRBJ2-1,.,CASSYLNRDEQFF,TGTGCCAGCAGTTACCTCAATCGTGATGAGCAGTTCTTC
.,TRBV5-1,TRBJ2-2,.,CASSLVGLVRDTGELFF,TGCGCCAGCAGCTTGGTCGGGCTTGTCCGGGACACCGGGGAGCTGTTTTTT
TRBD1,TRBV12-3/TRBV12-4,TRBJ2-7,.,CASRPGGSYEQYF,TGTGCCAGCCGACCAGGGGGCTCCTACGAGCAGTACTTC
.,TRBV9,TRBJ2-2,.,CASSVARVVGELFF,TGTGCCAGCAGCGTAGCGCGAGTCGTCGGGGAGCTGTTTTTT
TRBD1,TRBV27,TRBJ1-2,.,CASSSLQGARGNYGYTF,TGTGCCAGCAGTTCACTACAGGGGGCAAGAGGAAACTATGGCTACACCTTC
TRBD2,TRBV3-1/TRBV3-2,TRBJ2-3,.,CASSQLAGGSDTQYF,TGTGCCAGCAGCCAACTAGCGGGGGGGTCAGATACGCAGTATTTT
.,TRBV6-2/TRBV6-3,TRBJ2-6,.,CASSYTGPGANVLTF,TGTGCCAGCAGTTACACTGGCCCTGGGGCCAACGTCCTGACTTTC
.,TRBV24-1,TRBJ2-1,.,CATSDYGEQFF,TGTGCCACCAGTGACTACGGTGAGCAGTTCTTC
.,TRBV24-1,TRBJ2-1,.,CATQTSPYNEQFF,TGTGCCACCCAGACGTCCCCCTACAATGAGCAGTTCTTC
.,TRBV7-2,TRBJ1-2,.,CASTLNGPGDGYTF,TGTGCCAGCACCTTAAATGGACCGGGAGATGGCTACACCTTC
.,TRBV9,TRBJ2-3,.,CASSVEPGGTDTQYF,TGTGCCAGCAGCGTTGAGCCGGGGGGCACAGATACGCAGTATTTT
.,TRBV27,TRBJ2-7,few,CASSLGHVSSYEQYF,TGTGCCAGCAGTTTAGGGCACGTTAGCTCCTACGAGCAGTACTTC